A single sample is the source of the 6 T cell receptor beta chains below, sequenced in a study of blood T cell repertoires in COVID-19. The method was immunoSEQ multiplex PCR; TCRdb's version includes in-frame clones alone and lacks a portion of them. Here the sample spans 180,000 or so clones, 70% to 90% being singletons. Specimen: peripheral blood. The origin of the receptors is a human donor with active or convalescent COVID-19. The donor label of this sample is uncertain.

The J gene is TRBJ2-5, the V gene TRBV5-1; 8 bases fit TRBD2. J was trimmed by 4 bases and V by 0 bases; bases with no gene match: 5. Germline values: CDR1 SGHRS, CDR2 YFSETQ. There are 15 residues in the CDR3. As DNA, the CDR3 is TGCGCCAGCAGCTTGGCCGGGACTAGATTAGAGACCCAGTACTTC. Translation: CASSLAGTRLETQYF. The whole variable domain, remainder taken from reference TRBV5-1 and TRBJ2-5, is KAGVTQTPRYLIKTRGQQVTLSCSPISGHRSVSWYQQTPGQGLQFLFEYFSETQRNKGNFPGRFSGRQFSNSRSEMNVSTLELGDSALYLCASSLAGTRLETQYFGPGTRLLVL.

The chain links TRBV19 to TRBJ2-2; tentatively, D is TRBD2 (5 bases). The V end lost 3 bases, the J end lost 6 bases, and 17 bases lay between the germline ends. The CDR3 extends over 16 amino acids. Germline V CDR1 and CDR2: LNHDA, SQIVND (reference sequence). CDR3 region: CASSIPLGVWAGELFF. In DNA, the CDR3 is TGTGCCAGTAGTATTCCCCTCGGGGTTTGGGCCGGGGAGCTGTTTTTT.

The rearrangement links TRBV7-6 to TRBJ2-2; a weak D match, TRBD2 (6 bases). CDR1 is SGHVS and CDR2 is FNYEAQ in the germline V gene. V was pared by 6 bases and J by 1 base, with 18 bases between. This CDR3 has 17 residues. CDR3 amino acids: CASRIMTGTENTGELFF. CDR3 coding DNA: TGTGCCAGCAGGATTATGACCGGGACTGAGAACACCGGGGAGCTGTTTTTT.

This clone was seen repeatedly, ten times or more. The chain joins TRBV5-1 to TRBJ2-2, with 8 bases identical to TRBD1. CDR3 size: 14 residues. Germline CDR1 is SGHRS and CDR2 is YFSETQ. V gave up 4 bases and J gave up 9 bases; unmatched junction bases: 8. The CDR3 region has the DNA TGCGCCAGCAGCCCAGGACAGGGTAGTAGGGAGCTGTTTTTT. The encoded protein is CASSPGQGSRELFF.

This clone was found many times. The chain couples TRBV7-9 to TRBJ2-7; maybe TRBD1 (6 bases). V lost 4 bases and J 0 bases, leaving 13 bases between the germline ends. Germline assignment: CDR1 SEHNR and CDR2 FQNEAQ (reference sequence). The CDR3 runs to 15 residues. CDR3 sequence (DNA): TGTGCCAGCAGCTGGGGTACAGGGCCCTCCTACGAGCAGTACTTC. It specifies CASSWGTGPSYEQYF.

The chain uses TRBV7-9 and TRBJ1-5, with TRBD1 as a possible D gene (5 bases). The CDR3 sequence is 14 residues long. Trimming removed 5 bases from V and 1 base from J, with 9 bases in between. CDR1 and CDR2 (germline): SEHNR, FQNEAQ (reference sequence). The CDR3 sequence is CASSDRYSNQPQHF. The CDR3 DNA follows: TGTGCCAGCAGCGACAGATACAGCAATCAGCCCCAGCATTTT.